This T cell receptor (beta chain) was documented in a study of tumor-infiltrating lymphocytes in primary liver carcinoma (dated by TCRdb to about 2017). Regarding the study in general: Surgical resection was performed in China between 2015 and early 2016 on four or five patients with histopathologically diagnosed primary liver carcinoma. The five patients, three men and two women aged 30 to 69 years, had hepatocellular carcinoma (four) or combined HCC and intrahepatic cholangiocarcinoma (one). The five patients had tumors staged T1-T3 N0M0, with maximum diameters ranging from about 4.2 to 10 cm. Each sample produced about 3.5 to 7.5 million productive TCRbeta reads, and read depth showed no significant difference between tissue types. TCRbeta repertoire sequencing, expression microarrays and whole-exome sequencing were combined in the study across five regions of each liver tumor, with adjacent normal tissue and blood also included. A total of 35 specimens from 5 patients, comprising about 25 tumor regions, 5 adjacent noncancerous liver tissues and 5 peripheral blood samples, were covered by TCRbeta repertoire sequencing. High reproducibility was observed for the technical replicate repertoires, with mean shared-clone rates approximately 0.9 and correlation coefficients above 0.95. General findings and caveats noted by the study authors: Because only the TCR beta chain was sequenced and unpaired alpha chains were not captured, true repertoire diversity is likely underestimated. The study included only a few patients, and the authors note findings should be validated in a larger study. Comparison of CD4+ and CD8+ T cell repertoires was precluded by the use of bulk unsorted samples. The top 250 clones accounted for a significantly greater share of the repertoire in tumors than in blood (p = 0.039). Repertoire overlap was found to be higher between tumor regions (mean approximately 35%) than between tumor-adjacent (roughly 17%) or tumor-blood (around 15%) pairs, consistent with antigen-driven expansion.

Per the germline V gene, LGHNA is the CDR1 and YSLEER is the CDR2. The CDR3 length is 18 residues, termini included. The retained sequence is limited to the CDR3, 54 bases, with the frame set at the first base. V lost 10 bases and J lost 2 bases, and the count of bases not matched to a germline gene is 15. Blood RNA was extracted from unsorted whole blood using TRIzol reagent, and germline DNA was obtained with the DNeasy Blood & Tissue kit. Patients had chronic HBV infection and were treatment-naive at sampling. Before surgery, approximately 4 milliliters of peripheral blood were collected into K2EDTA tubes. Starting from approximately 0.5 ug total RNA, TCRbeta-specific cDNA was produced by reverse transcription with a constant-region primer and ProtoScript II reverse transcriptase. Construction of the TCRbeta libraries relied on three nested rounds of multiplex PCR, following a slightly modified ARM-PCR procedure. Multiplex TRBV1-TRBV30 forward primers and a Cbeta reverse primer were used in the first two PCR rounds, each of which was run for around 10 cycles. Sample barcodes and Illumina adapters were added in a final 25-cycle PCR with Deep VentR polymerase. Amplicons of 200-500 bp were gel-purified with a QIAquick gel extraction kit before sequencing. The TCRbeta amplicons were sequenced with 250-bp paired-end reads on an Illumina HiSeq 2500. Turning to the authors' computational methods: Trimmomatic v0.33 was used to quality-trim the reads, and FLASH v1.2.11 was used to merge paired reads so that full CDR3 sequences could be recovered. MiGEC v1.2.1b assigned V, D and J germline segments to the rearranged TCRbeta sequences. VDJtools v1.0.0 computed clonotype statistics and Shannon-Wiener diversity indices. Except for diversity analysis, only the 250 most abundant clonotypes of each sample were used in subsequent analyses to reduce sampling bias. The public sequencing data were trimmed at Q25 with fastp and processed into clonotypes with MiXCR by TCRdb, which kept only in-frame beta chains. When rows share a CDR3 protein, they turn into one entry using the most common DNA and genes. TCRdb assigned the V and J calls; the authors' analysis was not used. This sample comprises about 310,000 distinct CDR3 sequences, about 50% of them detected only once. The top ten hold approximately 17% of the sample.

Points on this clonotype: Its antigen target is currently unknown. Since the CDR3 does not end with the conserved phenylalanine or tryptophan, this likely comes from a read error.

This clonotype was sampled from a woman aged 25 to 39 with primary liver carcinoma and hepatitis B virus infection. The sequencing sample was made of peripheral blood. The chain was built from TRBV4-3 and TRBJ2-6, and 9 junctional nucleotides match TRBD1. CDR3 loop: CANTQLQGAWTGANVLTS. The bases read TGCGCCAACACCCAATTACAGGGGGCGTGGACTGGGGCCAACGTCCTGACTTCC.